The 21 T cell receptor beta chains listed next were all sequenced from one sample in a study of cytomegalovirus exposure and HLA in healthy donors. 13 Jbeta primers and 60 Vbeta primers were used for the PCR. Assay: immunoSEQ multiplex PCR; the TCRdb copy retains only in-frame clones and omits some. The sample holds 100,000 to 150,000 clones, about two thirds seen once. The sequencing sample was made of PBMCs. These receptors originate from a man aged 30 to 45 in good health and CMV-seronegative.

The chain combines TRBV4-3 with TRBJ1-5; D unresolved. The V and J ends lost 4 bases and 7 bases respectively, with 14 bases between them. Per the germline V gene, CDR1 is LGHNA and CDR2 is YSLEER. This CDR3 spans 14 amino acids. In DNA form, the CDR3 reads TGCGCCAGCAGCCCAACGGAAGTGGGCCAGCCCCAGCATTTT. Translated: CASSPTEVGQPQHF.

The count of this clone is one. The chain joins TRBV27 to TRBJ2-7; 11 nucleotides align to TRBD1. With 5 bases clipped from V and 3 bases from J, the junction kept 3 bases outside the gene matches. The germline CDR1 and CDR2 sequences are MNHEY and SMNVEV (reference sequence). This CDR3 contains 14 residues. The CDR3 coding sequence is TGTGCCAGCAGTAGAGGGACAGGGGGCTACGAGCAGTACTTC. Protein product: CASSRGTGGYEQYF.

This clone turned up a few times. The chain has TRBV9 and TRBJ1-2, with TRBD1 matching over 10 bases. CDR1 and CDR2 from the germline V gene are SGDLS and YYNGEE. The V gene end was trimmed by 3 bases and the J gene end by 1 base; junction bases not matched to a gene: 9. The CDR3 covers 17 residues. The CDR3 region has the DNA TGTGCCAGCAGCGCAACGGGACAGGGGCGTTTTAACTATGGCTACACCTTC. This sequence encodes CASSATGQGRFNYGYTF.

This sequence joins TRBV5-1 and TRBJ1-6; possible D gene TRBD1, 6 bases. V lost 3 bases to trimming and J lost 10 bases, with 11 bases between them. Germline lookup yields CDR1 SGHRS and CDR2 YFSETQ. This CDR3 comprises 13 residues. CDR3 bases: TGCGCCAGCAGCTCCGGACAGTCGTCACCCCTCCACTTT. Residues: CASSSGQSSPLHF.

This clone has more than one count but fewer than ten. The J gene is TRBJ2-5, the V gene TRBV5-1, with 8 bases fitting TRBD2. Germline V CDR1 and CDR2: SGHRS, YFSETQ. The CDR3 covers 15 residues. Losses at the gene ends were 2 bases for V and 1 base for J; bases not matched to a gene: 4. CDR3 sequence: CASSLSGGGQETQYF. The CDR3 coding sequence is TGCGCCAGCAGCTTATCCGGGGGGGGCCAAGAGACCCAGTACTTC.

The CDR3 nucleotides are TGCGCCAGCAGTAAATTCGGGCTAGCGGGGGCTATCACAGATACGCAGTATTTT. Its translation is CASSKFGLAGAITDTQYF. The chain is built from TRBV5-1 and TRBJ2-3; 10 positions match TRBD2. V was pared by 5 bases and J by 2 bases, with 14 bases of the junction left unmatched. This CDR3 spans 18 amino acids. Germline V lookup: CDR1 SGHRS, CDR2 YFSETQ.

The CDR3 DNA sequence: TGTGCCAGCAGTCAACAGGGCCTAAACTCCTACGAGCAGTACTTC. This encodes CASSQQGLNSYEQYF. This chain uses TRBV6-5 with TRBJ2-7; D is perhaps TRBD1 (6 bases). V was cut by 5 bases and J by 0 bases, with 14 bases left in between. CDR1 is MNHEY and CDR2 is SVGAGI in the germline V gene. The CDR3 sequence is 15 residues long.

This clone came up once. The CDR3 sequence: CASSPVRGDTQYF. The CDR3 DNA is TGTGCCAGCAGCCCAGTTAGGGGGGATACGCAGTATTTT. The chain recombines TRBV4-2 with TRBJ2-3; maybe TRBD1 (6 bases). V lost 4 bases and J lost 6, with 11 bases in between. This CDR3 region has 13 residues. Germline CDR1 reads LGHNA; CDR2 reads YNFKEQ.

A note on this clone: Germline and junction disagree at one end, which may indicate a read error. The V gene is TRBV9, the J gene TRBJ1-6; 7 nucleotides line up with TRBD1. The CDR3 contains 15 residues. Germline CDR1 SGDLS, CDR2 YYNGEE. The CDR3 nucleotides are TGTGCCGGCAGCACCACTGGACAGGCCCCAGTACCCCTCCACTTT. Its protein product is CAGSTTGQAPVPLHF.

This rearrangement joins TRBV7-3 to TRBJ2-7, with 7 nucleotides matching TRBD1. Germline V gene sequence: CDR1 SGHTA, CDR2 FQGTGA. The trim removed 4 bases at V and 4 bases at J, leaving 4 bases unmatched. There are 13 residues in the CDR3. The CDR3 coding sequence is TGTGCCAGCAGCTACGGACAGGAATACGAGCAGTACTTC. Protein: CASSYGQEYEQYF.

This sequence joins TRBV7-8 and TRBJ2-7; weak D call: TRBD1 (5 bases). Trimming cost V 5 bases and J 3 bases, with 20 bases left between them. There are 16 residues in the CDR3. CDR1 SGHVS and CDR2 FQNEAQ come from the germline V gene. CDR3 residues: CASSPARAGRGYEQYF. CDR3 nucleotide sequence: TGTGCCAGCAGCCCGGCCCGGGCAGGGCGAGGCTACGAGCAGTACTTC.

The chain links TRBV4-1 to TRBJ2-3, with 11 bases identical to TRBD2. The germline gives CDR1 MGHRA, CDR2 YSYEKL. With V trimmed by 2 bases and J by 2 bases, 3 bases remained unmatched. CDR3 length equals 16 residues. CDR3 DNA: TGCGCCAGCAGCCAACGACTAGCGGGAATCACAGATACGCAGTATTTT. It translates to CASSQRLAGITDTQYF.

The V call is TRBV2, the J call TRBJ2-5; 8 bases are shared with TRBD1. The germline gives CDR1 SNHLY, CDR2 FYNNEI. This CDR3 spans 16 amino acids. V lost 6 bases to trimming and J lost 5 bases; unmatched junction nucleotides: 14. The CDR3 region is CASRDSGTGGWETQYF. The CDR3 DNA reads as TGTGCCAGCAGAGACTCCGGGACAGGAGGGTGGGAGACCCAGTACTTC.

This clone was picked up a small number of times. The sample has other DNA sequences that encode this CDR3 too. This chain joins TRBV5-1 and TRBJ2-5; 9 bases agree with TRBD2. After removal of 0 bases from V and 5 bases from J, the junction contained 5 bases not matched to a gene. The CDR3 sequence is 15 residues long. Germline CDR1 is SGHRS and CDR2 is YFSETQ. CDR3 bases: TGCGCCAGCAGCTTGGCAGGGACTAGCCAGGAGACCCAGTACTTC. As protein: CASSLAGTSQETQYF.

V is TRBV29-1 and J is TRBJ2-3; 8 positions agree with TRBD2. V was clipped by 7 bases and J by 2 bases; unmatched bases: 5. Germline CDR1 and CDR2: SQVTM and ANQGSEA. CDR3 length equals 13 residues. The CDR3 DNA follows: TGCAGCGCTCAGCGGGGGAACACAGATACGCAGTATTTT. Translation: CSAQRGNTDTQYF.

The rearrangement uses TRBV5-8 and TRBJ1-2; TRBD1 matches 8 bases. Trimming cost V 3 bases and J 2 bases; bases outside gene matches: 3. The CDR3 extends over 14 amino acids. The germline V gene has CDR1 SGHTS and CDR2 YDEGEE. The CDR3 DNA sequence: TGTGCCAGCAGCTCCGGACAGGGAAACTATGGCTACACCTTC. This codes for CASSSGQGNYGYTF.

This clone has only one observation. The chain has TRBV14 and TRBJ1-5; D might be TRBD1 (5 bases). The CDR3 spans 18 residues. In germline, CDR1 is SGHDN, CDR2 FVKESK. Deletions cut 3 bases from V and 0 bases from J, with 18 bases between. The CDR3 coding sequence is TGTGCCAGCAGCCATGTATTATCCAGCAGGGATAGCAATCAGCCCCAGCATTTT. As protein: CASSHVLSSRDSNQPQHF.

The J gene is TRBJ1-3, the V gene TRBV5-4; a possible D gene is TRBD1 (5 bases). Germline CDR1 SGHNT, CDR2 YYREEE (reference sequence). CDR3 length equals 13 residues. The germline V and J ends were trimmed by 2 bases and 4 bases, with 7 bases remaining between them. CDR3 nucleotide sequence: TGTGCCAGCAGCTTCAAGGGGGGAAACACCATATATTTT. This gives the protein CASSFKGGNTIYF.

This clone was observed a single time. The chain has TRBV20-1 and TRBJ1-2; TRBD1 might be the D (6 bases). The CDR3 covers 11 residues. V was cut by 6 bases and J by 8 bases, with 13 bases left in between. Germline CDR1 reads DFQATT; CDR2 reads SNEGSKA (reference sequence). The DNA for the CDR3 is TGCAGTGCCCGCCCCGGGACAGGCTACACCTTC. This translates into CSARPGTGYTF.

The chain links TRBV2 to TRBJ2-7; 10 bases align to TRBD2. The CDR3 totals 13 residues. Per the germline V gene, CDR1 is SNHLY and CDR2 is FYNNEI. Trimming cost V 0 bases and J 9 bases; bases outside gene matches: 2. The CDR3 loop is CASSEAVAGGQYF. The CDR3 DNA is TGTGCCAGCAGTGAAGCGGTAGCGGGGGGGCAGTACTTC.

This rearrangement joins TRBV6-6 to TRBJ1-1; tentatively, D is TRBD1 (5 bases). Germline V gives CDR1 MNHNY, CDR2 SVGAGI (reference sequence). CDR3 length: 15 amino acids. Trimming took 5 bases from V and 5 from J, leaving 18 bases between them. In nucleotides, the CDR3 is TGTGCCAGCAGTGATCGCCAGGAGGGGAGGACTGAAGCTTTCTTT. This encodes CASSDRQEGRTEAFF.